This T cell receptor (beta chain) is from a study of tissue T cells after allogeneic stem cell transplantation. General study points: Anatomically similar tissues had similar TCR repertoires within each patient. Which tissue TCRs were alloreactive or antigen-specific was not determined. Some clones might be persisting host cells. Few T cell clones were shared across patients, but motif clusters showed tissue-specific shared signatures.

The germline gives CDR1 KGHPV, CDR2 FQNQEV (reference sequence). Trimming removed 2 bases from V and 3 bases from J, with 5 bases in between. The CDR3 spans 12 residues. Concerning this clone itself: Its target is unknown. Gene names follow the mouse nomenclature. The observed sequence ends 1 residue before the CDR3 terminus, with the missing tail filled in from the germline J gene.

The time point: mouse harvest day 7 after allogeneic transplant. Each mouse received 10^7 T-cell-depleted marrow cells plus 10^6 splenic CD5+ T cells by tail vein. This mouse GVHD model was MHC-mismatched B6 to BALB/c, profiled day 7 or 14. The protocol was immunoSEQ multiplex PCR, while the TCRdb copy is restricted to in-frame clones and leaves out a portion. The sample includes about 6,900 clones, 45% to 50% of them seen just once. The material sequenced was gut tissue. V gene TRBV26 combines with J gene TRBJ2-7; D possibly corresponds to TRBD1 (5 bases). The clonotype comes from a female BALB/c mouse given C57BL/6 T cells with graft-versus-host disease after an allogeneic hematopoietic cell transplant. CDR3 loop: CASSLQGYEQYF. The CDR3 bases that were read are TGTGCCAGCAGTCTGCAGGGCTATGAACAGTAC.